These T cell receptor beta chains were read from a single sample in a study of OX40 agonist ivuxolimab in advanced cancers. Sequencing used immunoSEQ multiplex PCR; TCRdb keeps in-frame clones, though not all of them. The table has around 86,000 clones, around 84% seen once; the top ten hold less than 3.5%. The sample in question was CD4+ or CD8+ T cells sorted from blood, obtained in a trial of the OX40 agonist ivuxolimab. These receptors were obtained from an adult with an advanced solid tumor such as melanoma, head and neck, liver or kidney cancer. The CDR3 runs from the conserved cysteine through the conserved F or W. The D gene is left open where the match is weak. Some rows have no size entry. The others give once, few or many, or a class for an expanded clone.

abundance	v_gene	j_gene	d_gene	CDR3aa	CDR3nt
many	TRBV5-5	TRBJ1-1	-	CASSWIPGENTEAFF	TGTGCCAGCAGCTGGATTCCAGGGGAGAACACTGAAGCTTTCTTT
-	TRBV19	TRBJ1-5	-	CASKGRGNQPQHF	TGTGCCAGTAAGGGTAGGGGGAATCAGCCCCAGCATTTT
once	TRBV7-6	TRBJ1-1	-	CASSLAEGQMNTEAFF	TGTGCCAGCAGCTTAGCGGAGGGCCAGATGAACACTGAAGCTTTCTTT
-	TRBV10-2	TRBJ2-5	-	CASSAGTGTAETQYF	TGCGCCAGCAGTGCGGGGACCGGGACGGCGGAGACCCAGTACTTC
-	TRBV7-3	TRBJ2-3	TRBD2	CASLDLAGGREQYF	TGTGCCAGCCTGGATCTAGCGGGGGGACGGGAGCAGTATTTT
-	TRBV30	TRBJ1-5	-	CAWSLNTGGARHF	TGTGCCTGGAGTCTCAATACCGGGGGGGCTCGGCATTTT
-	TRBV5-1	TRBJ2-4	-	CASSLPGAGAKNIQYF	TGCGCCAGCAGCTTACCGGGGGCGGGGGCCAAAAACATTCAGTACTTC
few	TRBV5-4	TRBJ2-1	-	CASSLDLTGNEQFF	TGTGCCAGCAGCTTAGACCTAACAGGGAATGAGCAGTTCTTC
-	TRBV7-8	TRBJ1-4	-	CASSLESLEEKLFF	TGTGCCAGCAGCTTAGAATCCCTCGAGGAAAAACTGTTTTTT
-	TRBV6-5	TRBJ1-4	TRBD1	CASSYQTGKREKLFF	TGTGCCAGCAGTTACCAGACAGGGAAGAGAGAAAAACTGTTTTTT
-	TRBV2	TRBJ1-6	-	CASSGSHPINNSPLHF	TGTGCCAGCAGTGGCAGTCATCCTATTAATAATTCACCCCTCCACTTT
few	TRBV2	TRBJ1-1	-	CASSSVENTEAFF	TGTGCCAGCAGCTCAGTGGAGAACACTGAAGCTTTCTTT
once	TRBV7-9	TRBJ2-3	-	CASSLAGPSTDTQYF	TGTGCCAGCAGCTTAGCGGGACCTTCCACAGATACGCAGTATTTT
once	TRBV27	TRBJ2-5	TRBD1	CASSPGQGEGETQYF	TGTGCCAGCAGTCCGGGCCAGGGGGAAGGTGAGACCCAGTACTTC
-	TRBV7-9	TRBJ2-2	-	CASTDSWELFF	TGTGCCAGCACCGATTCCTGGGAGCTGTTTTTT
-	TRBV29-1	TRBJ2-3	TRBD1	CSVPGQGASTDTQYF	TGCAGCGTTCCGGGACAGGGGGCTAGCACAGATACGCAGTATTTT
-	TRBV28	TRBJ1-5	-	CASSPGWGNQPQHF	TGTGCCAGCAGTCCCGGTTGGGGCAATCAGCCCCAGCATTTT
once	TRBV6-4	TRBJ2-1	-	CASSRGLADEQFF	TGTGCCAGCAGTCGGGGGCTAGCCGATGAGCAGTTCTTC
-	TRBV28	TRBJ2-3	TRBD2	CASSSGDFTDTQYF	TGTGCCAGCTCTAGCGGGGATTTCACAGATACGCAGTATTTT
-	TRBV4-2	TRBJ2-4	-	CASSQDIGQRNIQYF	TGTGCCAGCAGCCAAGACATTGGACAGAGAAACATTCAGTACTTC
-	TRBV5-8	TRBJ1-6	-	CAMGSSSYNSPLHF	TGTGCCATGGGAAGTAGCTCCTATAATTCACCCCTCCACTTT
-	TRBV5-4	TRBJ1-2	TRBD1	CASSRYRDSYGYTF	TGTGCCAGCAGCCGCTACCGGGACAGCTATGGCTACACCTTC
-	TRBV9	TRBJ2-2	-	CASSQTHTGELFF	TGTGCCAGCAGTCAGACACACACCGGGGAGCTGTTTTTT
-	TRBV5-1	TRBJ1-1	-	CASRTDANTEAFF	TGCGCCAGCAGAACTGACGCGAACACTGAAGCTTTCTTT
-	TRBV25-1	TRBJ1-5	-	CASSTGWGNQPQHF	TGTGCCAGCAGTACAGGGTGGGGCAATCAGCCCCAGCATTTT
-	TRBV5-1	TRBJ1-3	-	CASSRETNSGNTIYF	TGCGCCAGCAGCCGGGAGACCAACTCTGGAAACACCATATATTTT
-	TRBV7-2	TRBJ2-3	TRBD2	CASSRWRGDTDTQYF	TGTGCCAGCAGCAGGTGGCGGGGGGACACAGATACGCAGTATTTT
-	TRBV6-5	TRBJ1-1	-	CASTDRDGAFF	TGTGCCAGCACCGATAGGGATGGAGCTTTCTTT
-	TRBV11-2	TRBJ1-2	-	CASSLTPNRPTNYGYTF	TGTGCCAGCAGCTTAACTCCAAACAGGCCAACTAACTATGGCTACACCTTC
-	TRBV2	TRBJ2-2	TRBD2	CASKSTGGTGELFF	TGTGCCAGCAAATCCACCGGGGGGACCGGGGAGCTGTTTTTT
-	TRBV7-6	TRBJ2-3	-	CASSLWGRQLATDTQYF	TGTGCCAGCAGCTTATGGGGGCGACAACTGGCTACAGATACGCAGTATTTT
-	TRBV6-5	TRBJ1-3	-	CASRVTQYSGNTIYF	TGTGCCAGCAGAGTGACCCAGTACTCTGGAAACACCATATATTTT
-	TRBV29-1	TRBJ1-3	-	CSAWGQESSGNTIYF	TGCAGCGCCTGGGGTCAGGAGAGCTCTGGAAACACCATATATTTT
-	TRBV30	TRBJ1-2	TRBD1	CAWSVRRGNYGYTF	TGTGCCTGGAGTGTCCGCAGGGGGAACTATGGCTACACCTTC
few	TRBV7-8	TRBJ2-3	-	CASSLGHTDTQYF	TGTGCCAGCAGCTTAGGGCATACAGATACGCAGTATTTT
-	TRBV6-6	TRBJ1-1	-	CASSYKQDIRGAFF	TGTGCCAGCAGTTACAAACAGGACATCCGAGGAGCTTTCTTT
few	TRBV6-5	TRBJ1-6	-	CASSWSNIGNSPLHF	TGTGCCAGCAGTTGGTCGAATATCGGGAATTCACCCCTCCACTTT
-	TRBV7-2	TRBJ2-3	-	CASSLASQGLWGTDTQYF	TGTGCCAGCAGCTTAGCGTCCCAGGGTCTATGGGGCACAGATACGCAGTATTTT
once	TRBV28	TRBJ2-2	-	CASSPPGMKAGNTGELFF	TGTGCCAGCAGCCCTCCGGGGATGAAGGCGGGGAACACCGGGGAGCTGTTTTTT
-	TRBV30	TRBJ1-1	-	CAWKRLGTEAFF	TGTGCCTGGAAACGGTTGGGCACTGAAGCTTTCTTT
once	TRBV29-1	TRBJ2-3	TRBD2	CSVASGGTDTQYF	TGCAGCGTTGCTAGCGGGGGCACAGATACGCAGTATTTT
-	TRBV5-1	TRBJ1-2	-	CASSSDQGQDGYTF	TGCGCCAGCAGCTCAGACCAGGGCCAGGATGGCTACACCTTC
-	TRBV6-5	TRBJ1-1	-	CASSSRRLVNTEAFF	TGTGCCAGCAGTTCCCGGAGGCTGGTTAACACTGAAGCTTTCTTT
-	TRBV5-1	TRBJ2-6	-	CASSLEVGPGANVLTF	TGCGCCAGCAGCTTGGAGGTGGGCCCTGGGGCCAACGTCCTGACTTTC
-	TRBV11-2	TRBJ2-1	-	CASSLATYNEQFF	TGTGCCAGCAGCTTGGCCACCTACAATGAGCAGTTCTTC
-	TRBV11-2	TRBJ2-5	-	CASSLGSTPGETQYF	TGTGCCAGCAGCTTAGGCTCGACCCCGGGAGAGACCCAGTACTTC
few	TRBV21-1	TRBJ1-5	-	CASTSNQGINQPQHF	TGTGCCAGCACTTCGAACCAGGGGATCAATCAGCCCCAGCATTTT
-	TRBV6-5	TRBJ1-2	-	CASNMESNYGYTF	TGTGCCAGCAATATGGAATCTAACTATGGCTACACCTTC
once	TRBV9	TRBJ1-2	-	CASSVAPLVNYGYTF	TGTGCCAGCAGCGTAGCCCCTCTGGTAAACTATGGCTACACCTTC
-	TRBV28	TRBJ2-7	TRBD2	CASRPGLAGGSSYEQYF	TGTGCCAGCAGGCCGGGACTAGCGGGGGGGAGCTCCTACGAGCAGTACTTC
-	TRBV7-2	TRBJ2-2	-	CASSIRLSTGELFF	TGTGCCAGCAGCATCCGTTTATCCACCGGGGAGCTGTTTTTT
few	TRBV11-2	TRBJ1-1	-	CASSLDLTGEAFF	TGTGCCAGCAGCTTAGATCTCACAGGCGAAGCTTTCTTT
-	TRBV11-2	TRBJ1-3	-	CASSLERSGGNTIYF	TGTGCCAGCAGCTTAGAAAGGTCAGGTGGAAACACCATATATTTT
-	TRBV19	TRBJ1-5	TRBD1	CASSMETGDQPQHF	TGTGCCAGTAGTATGGAGACAGGGGATCAGCCCCAGCATTTT
-	TRBV6-5	TRBJ2-2	TRBD2	CASSTGTRGTGELFF	TGTGCCAGCAGCACCGGGACTAGGGGCACCGGGGAGCTGTTTTTT